This T cell receptor beta chain originates from a study of cytomegalovirus exposure and HLA in healthy donors. Study context: There were 88 million or so unique TCRs (from HLA-typed donors) in an early data release.

Healthy individuals who donated bone marrow served as the donors. This CDR3 has 13 amino acids. Germline CDR1 ENHRY, CDR2 SYGVKD. The ends were cut back, 3 bases at V and 10 bases at J, with 13 bases in the middle. Primers for the PCR totalled 60 Vbeta and 13 Jbeta. Here immunoSEQ multiplex PCR was the method, and the copy in TCRdb shows in-frame clones only, minus some. The data contain roughly 100,000 clones, about 60% of them singletons. The TCR sequence derives from a human donor in good health. Sequencing was carried out using PBMCs. The chain recombines TRBV10-3 with TRBJ2-1; D unclear. CDR3 in amino acids: CAISDPPRVEQFF. CDR3 nucleotide sequence: TGTGCCATCAGTGACCCACCCCGGGTAGAGCAGTTCTTC.